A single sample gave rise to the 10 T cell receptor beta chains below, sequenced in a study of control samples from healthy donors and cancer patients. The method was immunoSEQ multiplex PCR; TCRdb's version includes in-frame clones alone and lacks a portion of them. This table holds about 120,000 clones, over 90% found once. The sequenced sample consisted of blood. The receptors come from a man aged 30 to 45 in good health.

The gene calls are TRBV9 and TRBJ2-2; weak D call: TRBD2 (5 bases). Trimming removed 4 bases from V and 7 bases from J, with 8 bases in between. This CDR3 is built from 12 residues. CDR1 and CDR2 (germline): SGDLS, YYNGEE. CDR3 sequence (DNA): TGTGCCAGCAGCACCCGGGGCGGGGAGCTGTTTTTT. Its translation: CASSTRGGELFF.

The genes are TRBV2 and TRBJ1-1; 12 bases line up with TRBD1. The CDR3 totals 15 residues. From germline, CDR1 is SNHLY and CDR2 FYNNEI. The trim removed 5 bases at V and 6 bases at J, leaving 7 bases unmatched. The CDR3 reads CASSSTGTGGPEAFF. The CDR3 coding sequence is TGTGCCAGCAGTAGCACCGGGACAGGGGGCCCTGAAGCTTTCTTT.

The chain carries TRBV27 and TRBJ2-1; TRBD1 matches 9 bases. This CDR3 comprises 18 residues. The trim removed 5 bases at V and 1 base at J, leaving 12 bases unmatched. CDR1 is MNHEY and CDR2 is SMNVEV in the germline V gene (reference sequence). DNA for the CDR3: TGTGCCAGCAGTCTCAACAGGGGGCTAGTCGATTCCTACAATGAGCAGTTCTTC. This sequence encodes CASSLNRGLVDSYNEQFF.

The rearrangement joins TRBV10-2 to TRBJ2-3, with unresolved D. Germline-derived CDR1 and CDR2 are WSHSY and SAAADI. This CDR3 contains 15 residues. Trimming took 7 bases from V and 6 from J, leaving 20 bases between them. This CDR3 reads CASTTRTDPRDTQYF. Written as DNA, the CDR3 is TGCGCCAGCACTACCCGGACCGACCCGCGGGATACGCAGTATTTT.

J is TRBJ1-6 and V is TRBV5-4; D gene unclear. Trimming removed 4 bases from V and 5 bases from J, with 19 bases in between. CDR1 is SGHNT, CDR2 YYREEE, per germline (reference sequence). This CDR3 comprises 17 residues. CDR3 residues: CASSKDAFLGDNSPLHF. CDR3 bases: TGTGCCAGCAGCAAGGACGCGTTTCTGGGTGATAATTCACCCCTCCACTTT.

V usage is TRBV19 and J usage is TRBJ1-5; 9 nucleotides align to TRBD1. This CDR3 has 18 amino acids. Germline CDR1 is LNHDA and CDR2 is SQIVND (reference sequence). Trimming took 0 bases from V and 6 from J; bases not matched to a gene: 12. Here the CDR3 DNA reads TGTGCCAGTAGTATAGATCAGGTGGGGACAGGGTTCGGTCAGCCCCAGCATTTT. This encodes CASSIDQVGTGFGQPQHF.

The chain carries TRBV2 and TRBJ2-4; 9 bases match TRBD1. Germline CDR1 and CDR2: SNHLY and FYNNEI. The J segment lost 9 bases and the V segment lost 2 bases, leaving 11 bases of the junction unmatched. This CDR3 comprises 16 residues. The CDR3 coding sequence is TGTGCCAGCAGTGAAAGGTCTGGGACAGGGAGTGGCATTCAGTACTTC. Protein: CASSERSGTGSGIQYF.

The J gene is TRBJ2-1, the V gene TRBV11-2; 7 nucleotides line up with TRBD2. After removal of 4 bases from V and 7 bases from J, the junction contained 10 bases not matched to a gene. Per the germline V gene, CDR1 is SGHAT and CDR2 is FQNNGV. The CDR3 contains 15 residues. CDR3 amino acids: CASSSTSATWNEQFF. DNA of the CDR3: TGTGCCAGCAGCTCAACTAGCGCGACCTGGAATGAGCAGTTCTTC.

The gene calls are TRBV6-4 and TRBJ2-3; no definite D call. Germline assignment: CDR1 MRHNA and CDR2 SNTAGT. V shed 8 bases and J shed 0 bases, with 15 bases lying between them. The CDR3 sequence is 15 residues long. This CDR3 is CASGPSVSSTDTQYF. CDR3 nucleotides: TGTGCCAGCGGGCCTTCGGTGTCTAGCACAGATACGCAGTATTTT.

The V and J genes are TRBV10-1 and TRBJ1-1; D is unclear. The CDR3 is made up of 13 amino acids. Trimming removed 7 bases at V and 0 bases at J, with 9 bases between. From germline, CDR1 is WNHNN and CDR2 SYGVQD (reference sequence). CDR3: CASTQQLNTEAFF. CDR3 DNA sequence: TGCGCCAGCACTCAACAGCTGAACACTGAAGCTTTCTTT.